This T cell receptor beta chain came from a study of T cell repertoires in cytomegalovirus infection. The wider study: Public TCR beta signatures marked donors with CMV infection and the matching HLA.

This clonotype was seen a single time. The antigen is not known. Study-level findings and limits: The ex vivo response was dominated by HLA-C-restricted CMV-specific TCR beta clonotypes.

Via MiXCR, TCRdb re-called the reads, giving one row per CDR3 protein. The table lists around 450,000 distinct CDR3 sequences, 30% to 40% of them singletons, with approximately 14% in the top ten. This TCR derives from a human donor in good health (CMV status not recorded). Some clones in this sample may be carry-over from other donors' samples. Sequencing was done on a sample of PBMCs.

The CDR3 DNA reads as TGTGCCAGTAGTATAGGGGGGGTCGATCAAGAGACCCAGTACTTC. It encodes CASSIGGVDQETQYF. This chain connects TRBV19 to TRBJ2-5; D may be TRBD2 (6 bases). The V gene lost 1 base and the J gene lost 2 bases, with 11 bases spanning the gap. Germline loops: CDR1 LNHDA, CDR2 SQIVND (reference sequence). The CDR3 runs to 15 residues.